Following are 23 T cell receptor beta chains from one sample sequenced in a study of long-term antiretroviral therapy in people with HIV. With survey level as its setting, the immunoSEQ assay was v3.0. The assay was immunoSEQ multiplex PCR, and TCRdb's table has in-frame clones only and misses some. Found here are 20,000 to 25,000 clones, 82% of them singletons; the top ten hold 4% to 6%. The material sequenced was unsorted PBMCs, taken 0.5 years after starting antiretroviral therapy. All receptors come from a man younger than 35 with HIV.

As regards this clone: At one end, the junction sequence differs from germline, possibly due to a read error. V is TRBV9 and J is TRBJ2-4; D gene ambiguous. Germline loops: CDR1 SGDLS, CDR2 YYNGEE. CDR3 length equals 14 residues. This CDR3 reads CASSVGGAQNIQYF. The CDR3 DNA sequence: TGTGCCAGCAGCGTAGGAGGAGCCCAAAACATTCAGTACTTC.

The chain couples TRBV5-6 to TRBJ2-1, with 8 bases that match TRBD2. This CDR3 contains 12 residues. V lost 3 bases and J lost 10; bases outside the gene matches: 3. CDR1 and CDR2 (germline): SGHDT, YYEEEE. In nucleotides, the CDR3 is TGTGCCAGCAGCTCCAGACTAGCGGAGCAGTTCTTC. Protein sequence: CASSSRLAEQFF.

The CDR3 reads CASSLGRADTQYF. The CDR3 DNA is TGTGCCAGCAGCTTAGGGAGGGCAGATACGCAGTATTTT. The chain couples TRBV7-2 to TRBJ2-3, with D perhaps matching TRBD2 (6 bases). CDR3 length equals 13 residues. From germline, CDR1 is SGHTA and CDR2 FQGNSA. V was trimmed by 1 base and J by 4 bases, leaving 6 bases between them.

J is TRBJ2-4 and V is TRBV5-1; no clear D. V was cut by 3 bases and J by 8 bases, with 12 bases left in between. The CDR3 has 13 amino acids. Per germline, CDR1 SGHRS and CDR2 YFSETQ. This CDR3 is CASSSARRDIQYF. The CDR3 coding sequence is TGCGCCAGCAGCTCGGCCCGCCGAGACATTCAGTACTTC.

The chain employs TRBV18 and TRBJ2-5; no clear D gene. The V end lost 2 bases, the J end lost 7 bases, and 11 bases lay between the germline ends. Germline CDR1 KGHSH, CDR2 LQKENI. The CDR3 extends over 13 amino acids. CDR3 residues: CASSPTSAGTQYF. In nucleotides, the CDR3 is TGTGCCAGCTCACCAACTTCGGCCGGGACCCAGTACTTC.

This chain connects TRBV9 to TRBJ2-1, with TRBD2 matching 9 bases. This CDR3 is 15 amino acids long. The trim removed 4 bases at V and 4 bases at J, leaving 6 bases unmatched. The germline V gene encodes CDR1 SGDLS and CDR2 YYNGEE. Here the CDR3 reads CASSWAGGQYNEQFF. The CDR3 DNA follows: TGTGCCAGCAGCTGGGCGGGAGGGCAATACAATGAGCAGTTCTTC.

This clone was counted between two and nine times. This rearrangement joins TRBV15 to TRBJ2-1; 11 bases are shared with TRBD2. The V and J ends lost 4 bases and 7 bases, in that order; junction bases with no gene match: 9. Germline CDR1 LNHNV, CDR2 YYDKDF (reference sequence). This CDR3 region has 16 residues. Here the CDR3 reads CATSIDSLAGVNEQFF. As DNA, the CDR3 is TGTGCCACCAGCATAGATTCACTAGCGGGGGTGAATGAGCAGTTCTTC. Full variable domain (outside the CDR3, taken from reference TRBV15 and TRBJ2-1): DAMVIQNPRYQVTQFGKPVTLSCSQTLNHNVMYWYQQKSSQAPKLLFHYYDKDFNNEADTPDNFQSRRPNTSFCFLDIRSPGLGDTAMYLCATSIDSLAGVNEQFFGPGTRLTVL.

V and J are TRBV4-2 and TRBJ2-7; D unclear. V was trimmed by 4 bases and J by 0 bases, leaving 10 bases between them. This CDR3 is built from 14 residues. Looked up from germline, CDR1 is LGHNA and CDR2 is YNFKEQ. The CDR3, as DNA: TGTGCCAGCAGCCCTGACCGAAGCTCCTACGAGCAGTACTTC. Translated: CASSPDRSSYEQYF.

In its sample, this clone was seen once. The chain has TRBV7-2 and TRBJ1-5; D call uncertain. The CDR3 covers 15 residues. Trimming shortened V by 1 base and J by 2 bases, and 9 bases separated the two germline ends. CDR1 and CDR2 from the germline V gene are SGHTA and FQGNSA. For the CDR3, the DNA is TGTGCCAGCAGCTTAGGCGGGGTGGGCAATCAGCCCCAGCATTTT. Its translation: CASSLGGVGNQPQHF.

This clone was picked up a small number of times. The rearrangement uses TRBV2 and TRBJ2-2; possibly TRBD2 for D (6 bases). The CDR3 is made up of 13 amino acids. Trimming shortened V by 7 bases and J by 8 bases, and 14 bases separated the two germline ends. CDR1 and CDR2 from the germline V gene are SNHLY and FYNNEI. The CDR3 region is CASTLQAGGELFF. In DNA form, the CDR3 reads TGTGCCAGCACTTTACAGGCGGGAGGGGAGCTGTTTTTT.

The J gene is TRBJ2-3, the V gene TRBV5-4; D might be TRBD2 (6 bases). V lost 4 bases, J lost 4 bases, and 16 bases lay in between. This CDR3 comprises 15 residues. The germline CDR1 and CDR2 sequences are SGHNT and YYREEE (reference sequence). The CDR3 DNA follows: TGTGCCAGCAGCGGAGCTACTAGCTACCCAGATACGCAGTATTTT. It codes for CASSGATSYPDTQYF.

This clone was recorded once. The chain employs TRBV9 and TRBJ2-1; perhaps D is TRBD1 or TRBD2 (5 bases each). In germline, CDR1 is SGDLS, CDR2 YYNGEE. There are 15 residues in the CDR3. Trimming took 3 bases from V and 5 from J, leaving 15 bases between them. CDR3 in amino acids: CASSAGTGYNNEQFF. The CDR3 DNA sequence: TGTGCCAGCAGCGCCGGGACCGGGTACAACAATGAGCAGTTCTTC.

The V gene is TRBV7-9, the J gene TRBJ1-2, with D uncertain. Looked up from germline, CDR1 is SEHNR and CDR2 is FQNEAQ (reference sequence). The length of the CDR3 is 16 residues. Between the trimmed V and J ends, which lost 0 bases and 3 bases, there was a span of 14 bases. CDR3 in DNA: TGTGCCAGCAGCTTAGCGCGATCCGAATCCCACTATGGCTACACCTTC. It is translated as CASSLARSESHYGYTF.

The V gene is TRBV19, the J gene TRBJ2-7; TRBD1 aligns across 11 bases. The germline V gene has CDR1 LNHDA and CDR2 SQIVND (reference sequence). The ends lost 5 bases at V and 0 bases at J; junction bases unmatched: 3. CDR3 size: 15 residues. The CDR3 loop reads CASSFGTGGSYEQYF. CDR3 DNA: TGTGCCAGTAGTTTCGGGACAGGGGGCTCCTACGAGCAGTACTTC.

This clone was counted a single time. This chain uses TRBV28 with TRBJ2-7, with a weak D call TRBD1 (5 bases). The CDR3 consists of 11 residues. Deletions cut 2 bases from V and 6 bases from J, with 5 bases between. Germline V gene lookup returns CDR1 MDHEN and CDR2 SYDVKM. This chain's CDR3 is CASSLRGEQYF. The CDR3 nucleotides read TGTGCCAGCAGTTTAAGGGGCGAGCAGTACTTC.

The V gene is TRBV4-2, the J gene TRBJ2-7; 7 positions match TRBD1. Germline CDR1 is LGHNA and CDR2 is YNFKEQ. This CDR3 comprises 15 residues. Unmatched junction bases numbered 5, after V lost 1 base and J lost 2 bases. The CDR3 spells CASSQVGTDPYEQYF. The CDR3 region has the DNA TGTGCCAGCAGCCAAGTTGGGACAGACCCCTACGAGCAGTACTTC.

This clone appeared a single time. The chain employs TRBV4-1 and TRBJ2-1, with 8 bases lining up with TRBD2. Germline V gives CDR1 MGHRA, CDR2 YSYEKL. The length of the CDR3 is 17 residues. V lost 0 bases, J lost 3 bases, and 7 bases stayed unmatched. In nucleotides, the CDR3 is TGCGCCAGCAGCCAAGATTCGGCCGGGAGGGGCTACAATGAGCAGTTCTTC. This sequence encodes CASSQDSAGRGYNEQFF.

The chain carries TRBV21-1 and TRBJ1-5. TRBV21-1 is flagged as a pseudogene. The CDR3 is 13 amino acids. CDR3 DNA sequence: TGTGCCAGCAGCCCGGGTTGTTTATTGCCCCAGCATTTT. This gives the protein CASSPGCLLPQHF.

V usage is TRBV5-6 and J usage is TRBJ1-4, with 7 bases identical to TRBD1. V lost 4 bases to trimming and J lost 5 bases; unmatched junction nucleotides: 5. The germline V gene encodes CDR1 SGHDT and CDR2 YYEEEE. The CDR3 length is 14 residues. The CDR3 loop is CASSKGDRNEKLFF. In nucleotides, the CDR3 is TGTGCCAGCAGCAAGGGGGACAGAAATGAAAAACTGTTTTTT.

The chain couples TRBV10-3 to TRBJ2-7; 11 nucleotides agree with TRBD2. V shed 0 bases and J 6 bases; nucleotides not matched to a gene: 4. The CDR3 has 15 residues. Germline CDR1 reads ENHRY; CDR2 reads SYGVKD. Here the CDR3 DNA reads TGTGCCATCAGTGAGTCGACTAGCGGGATCGTCGAGCAGTACTTC. This gives the protein CAISESTSGIVEQYF.

This chain uses TRBV27 with TRBJ2-7; the match to TRBD1 covers 8 bases. Per germline, CDR1 MNHEY and CDR2 SMNVEV (reference sequence). V trimming: 3 bases; J trimming: 2 bases; junction bases outside the gene matches: 3. The CDR3 runs 14 residues. The CDR3 region has the DNA TGTGCCAGCAGTTTCGGACAGGGAACCTACGAGCAGTACTTC. Encoded protein: CASSFGQGTYEQYF.

This clone was seen just once. The chain joins TRBV4-3 to TRBJ2-7; D remains unclear. V dropped 0 bases and J dropped 2 bases, with 14 bases sitting between them. The CDR3 spans 16 residues. Germline values: CDR1 LGHNA, CDR2 YSLEER. CDR3 bases: TGCGCCAGCAGCCAAGACCTCCTCCCGGCACCCTACGAGCAGTACTTC. This codes for CASSQDLLPAPYEQYF.

The genes are TRBV25-1 and TRBJ2-1; tentatively, D is TRBD2 (6 bases). Trimming removed 2 bases from V and 7 bases from J, with 9 bases in between. The CDR3 covers 13 residues. Germline lookup yields CDR1 MGHDK and CDR2 SYGVNS. The CDR3 DNA reads as TGTGCCAGCAGTGAAGCGGCGGGAAATGAGCAGTTCTTC. Its translation is CASSEAAGNEQFF.